This T cell receptor (beta chain) was documented in a study of blood T cell repertoires in COVID-19. The wider study: Sample material is recorded as cDNA or gDNA derived from T cells, B-cell-depleted T cells, or PBMCs.

Authors' data handling: By means of reference gene primer amplification, nucleated cell counts were estimated. Sequenced by immunoSEQ multiplex PCR; TCRdb stores in-frame clones only, minus some. The V and J calls and clone size were taken over from that table, and D and trimming were inferred from the DNA. The table includes almost 85,000 clones, more than 70% detected once. CDR1 and CDR2 (germline): SNHLY, FYNNEI. With V trimmed by 7 bases and J by 0 bases, 3 bases remained unmatched. This CDR3 comprises 13 residues. The TCR sequence derives from a man older than 75 with active or convalescent COVID-19. The sample was peripheral blood. This chain connects TRBV2 to TRBJ2-7; 7 bases are a match to TRBD1. Here the CDR3 reads CASKGDSSYEQYF. The CDR3 nucleotides read TGTGCCAGCAAAGGGGACAGCTCCTACGAGCAGTACTTC.